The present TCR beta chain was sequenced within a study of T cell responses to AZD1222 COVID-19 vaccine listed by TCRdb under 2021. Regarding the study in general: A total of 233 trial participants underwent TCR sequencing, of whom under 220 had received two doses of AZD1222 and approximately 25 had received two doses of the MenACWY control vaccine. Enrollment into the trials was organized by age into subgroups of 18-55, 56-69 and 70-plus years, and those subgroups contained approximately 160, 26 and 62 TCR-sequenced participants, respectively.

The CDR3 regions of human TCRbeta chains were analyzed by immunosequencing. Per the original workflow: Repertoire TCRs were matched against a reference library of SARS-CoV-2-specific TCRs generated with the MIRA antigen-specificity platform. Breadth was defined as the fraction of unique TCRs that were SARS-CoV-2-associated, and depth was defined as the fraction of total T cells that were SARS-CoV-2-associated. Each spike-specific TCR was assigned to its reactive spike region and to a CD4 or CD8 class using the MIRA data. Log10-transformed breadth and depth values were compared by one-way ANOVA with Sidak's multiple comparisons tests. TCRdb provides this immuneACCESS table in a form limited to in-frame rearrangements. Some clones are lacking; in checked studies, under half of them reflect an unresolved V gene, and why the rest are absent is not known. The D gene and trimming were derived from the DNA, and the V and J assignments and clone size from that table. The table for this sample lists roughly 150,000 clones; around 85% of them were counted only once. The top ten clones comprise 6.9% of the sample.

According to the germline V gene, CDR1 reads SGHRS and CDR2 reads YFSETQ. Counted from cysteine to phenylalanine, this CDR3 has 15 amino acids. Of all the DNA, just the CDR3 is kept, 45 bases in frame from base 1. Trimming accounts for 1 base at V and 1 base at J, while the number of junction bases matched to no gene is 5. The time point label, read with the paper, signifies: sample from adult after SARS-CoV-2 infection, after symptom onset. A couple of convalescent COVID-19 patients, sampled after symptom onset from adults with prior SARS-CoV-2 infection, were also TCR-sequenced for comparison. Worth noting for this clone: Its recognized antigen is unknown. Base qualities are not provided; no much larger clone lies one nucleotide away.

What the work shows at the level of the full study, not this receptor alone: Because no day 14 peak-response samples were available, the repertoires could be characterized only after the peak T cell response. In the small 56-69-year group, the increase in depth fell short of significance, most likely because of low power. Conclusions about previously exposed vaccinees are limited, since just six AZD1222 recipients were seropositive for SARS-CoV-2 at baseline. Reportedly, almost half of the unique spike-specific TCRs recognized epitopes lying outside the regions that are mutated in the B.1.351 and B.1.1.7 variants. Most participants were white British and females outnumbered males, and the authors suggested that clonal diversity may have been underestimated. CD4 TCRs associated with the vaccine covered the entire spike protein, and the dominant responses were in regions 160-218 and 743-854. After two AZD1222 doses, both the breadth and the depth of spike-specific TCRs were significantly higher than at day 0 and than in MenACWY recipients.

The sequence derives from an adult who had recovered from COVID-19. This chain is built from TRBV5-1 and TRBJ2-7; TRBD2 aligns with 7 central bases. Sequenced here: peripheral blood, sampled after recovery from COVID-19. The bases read TGCGCCAGCAGCTTGCCTAGCGGAAATTCCTACGAGCAGTACTTC. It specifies CASSLPSGNSYEQYF.